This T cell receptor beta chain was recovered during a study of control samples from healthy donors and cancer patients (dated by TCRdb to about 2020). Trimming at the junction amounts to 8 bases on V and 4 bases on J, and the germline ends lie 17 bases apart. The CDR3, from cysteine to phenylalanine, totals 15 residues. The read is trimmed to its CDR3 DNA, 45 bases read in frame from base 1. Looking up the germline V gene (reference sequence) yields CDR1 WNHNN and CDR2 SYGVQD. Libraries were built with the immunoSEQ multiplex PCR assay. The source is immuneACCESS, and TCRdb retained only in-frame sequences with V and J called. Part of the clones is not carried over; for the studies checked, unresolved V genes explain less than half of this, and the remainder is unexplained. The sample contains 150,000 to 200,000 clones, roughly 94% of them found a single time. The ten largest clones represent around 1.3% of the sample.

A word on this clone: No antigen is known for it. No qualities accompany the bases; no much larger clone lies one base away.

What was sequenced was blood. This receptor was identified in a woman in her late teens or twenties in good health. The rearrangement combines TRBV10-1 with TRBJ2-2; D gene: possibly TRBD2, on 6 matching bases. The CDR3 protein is CASSYGGDGTGELFF. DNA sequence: TGCGCCAGCTCTTATGGAGGGGACGGCACCGGGGAGCTGTTTTTT.